The clone carrying this TCR beta chain was detected only a few times. Method: immunoSEQ multiplex PCR; TCRdb's copy keeps in-frame clones and lacks some. The sample lists 330,000 or so clones; about 88% were seen once. The data were obtained in a study of blood T cell repertoires in COVID-19. Study-wide context: Acute and convalescent COVID-19 samples came from the United States, Italy and Spain. In each case, the material was cDNA or gDNA derived from T cells, B-cell-depleted T cells, or PBMCs.

Clinical history as reported by participants underpinned cohort assignment. Exposed volunteers were people who met a COVID-19 case within 2 weeks before study entry. V dropped 0 bases and J dropped 0 bases, with 6 bases sitting between them. The CDR3 consists of 14 residues. Germline V gives CDR1 SGHVS, CDR2 FQNEAQ. The sample comprised PBMCs or T cells enriched from blood (not recorded which). The origin of this receptor is a woman in her 30s who had been exposed to COVID-19. This sequence joins TRBV7-8 and TRBJ2-7; maybe TRBD1 (6 bases). CDR3 amino acids: CASSLAGGSYEQYF. CDR3 bases: TGTGCCAGCAGCTTAGCAGGGGGCTCCTACGAGCAGTACTTC. The full variable domain, rest sourced from reference TRBV7-8 and TRBJ2-7, is GAGVSQSPRYKVAKRGQDVALRCDPISGHVSLFWYQQALGQGPEFLTYFQNEAQLDKSGLPSDRFFAERPEGSVSTLKIQRTQQEDSAVYLCASSLAGGSYEQYFGPGTRLTVT.